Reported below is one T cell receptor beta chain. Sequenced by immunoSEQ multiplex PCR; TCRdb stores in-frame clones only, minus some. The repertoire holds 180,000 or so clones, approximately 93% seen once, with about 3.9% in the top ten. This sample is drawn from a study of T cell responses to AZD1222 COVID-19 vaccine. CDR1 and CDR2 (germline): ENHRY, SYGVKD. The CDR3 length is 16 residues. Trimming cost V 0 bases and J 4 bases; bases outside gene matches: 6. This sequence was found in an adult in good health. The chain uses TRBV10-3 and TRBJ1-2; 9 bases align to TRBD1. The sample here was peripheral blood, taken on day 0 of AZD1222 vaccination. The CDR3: CAISESIGTGTYGYTF. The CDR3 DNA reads TGTGCCATCAGTGAGTCGATAGGGACAGGGACCTATGGCTACACCTTC.